Described below is a single TCR beta chain sequence and its context. These data are taken from a study of blood T cell repertoires in COVID-19. Looking at the study overall: Some COVID-19 samples were acute and others convalescent; all came from the United States, Italy and Spain.

The CDR3 covers 15 residues. V shed 8 bases and J 2 bases; nucleotides not matched to a gene: 5. The germline V gene has CDR1 SNHLY and CDR2 FYNNEI. The repertoire was sequenced with immunoSEQ multiplex PCR; TCRdb's copy has only in-frame clones and lacks some. The data hold approximately 200,000 clones, with around 80% observed a single time. The origin of this receptor is a human donor with acute or convalescent COVID-19. The donor label of this sample is uncertain. Input material: peripheral blood. The chain carries TRBV2 and TRBJ1-4, with 10 nucleotides matching TRBD1. CDR3 nucleotide sequence: TGTGCCAGCTCGGGACAGGGGTTGACTAATGAAAAACTGTTTTTT. This sequence encodes CASSGQGLTNEKLFF.